The present T cell receptor (beta chain) was sequenced within a study of post-analysis software for immune sequencing data. On the study more broadly: Secondary progressive, relapsing-remitting and progressive-relapsing multiple sclerosis were among the included disease courses.

Germline CDR1 PRHDT, CDR2 FYEKMQ (reference sequence). The CDR3 extends over 18 amino acids. The ends lost 5 bases at V and 1 base at J; junction bases unmatched: 5. This clonotype occurred a few times. Its specificity is unknown. cDNA libraries of TCR beta carried unique molecular identifiers. The authors obtained roughly 0.5 million cDNA molecules from about 0.94 to 9.7 million T cells. Via MiXCR, TCRdb re-called the PCR reads, giving one row per CDR3 protein. The top ten clones hold roughly 6% of a sample with more than 450,000 distinct CDR3 sequences, around a third of them seen once. Study results and limitations: Strong co-clustering by F measure was seen for same-batch samples. When patients were compared with controls, roughly five TRBV segments were more frequent, TRBV5-6, TRBV5-1 and TRBV20-1 among them. In multiple sclerosis, normalized Chao1 diversity was significantly below that of controls.

This chain connects TRBV13 to TRBJ2-1; 16 nucleotides match TRBD2. The receptor was derived from a girl between 2 and 17 years old with multiple sclerosis. Sequenced sample: blood. The chain's CDR3 is CASSPGTSGGASYNEQFF. The CDR3 DNA reads as TGTGCCAGCAGCCCAGGGACTAGCGGGGGGGCTTCCTACAATGAGCAGTTCTTC.